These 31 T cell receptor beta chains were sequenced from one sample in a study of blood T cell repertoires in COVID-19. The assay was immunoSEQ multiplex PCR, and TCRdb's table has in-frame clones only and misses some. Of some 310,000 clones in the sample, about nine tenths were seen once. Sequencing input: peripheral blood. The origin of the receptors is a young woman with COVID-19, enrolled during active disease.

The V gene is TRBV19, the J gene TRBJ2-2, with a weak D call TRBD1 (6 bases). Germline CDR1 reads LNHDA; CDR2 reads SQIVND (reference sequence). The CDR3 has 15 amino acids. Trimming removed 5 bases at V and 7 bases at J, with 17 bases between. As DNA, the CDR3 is TGTGCCAGTAGTGTTGAACAGGGTATTAACGGGGAGCTGTTTTTT. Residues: CASSVEQGINGELFF. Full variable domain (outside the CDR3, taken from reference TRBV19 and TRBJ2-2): DGGITQSPKYLFRKEGQNVTLSCEQNLNHDAMYWYRQDPGQGLRLIYYSQIVNDFQKGDIAEGYSVSREKKESFPLTVTSAQKNPTAFYLCASSVEQGINGELFFGEGSRLTVL.

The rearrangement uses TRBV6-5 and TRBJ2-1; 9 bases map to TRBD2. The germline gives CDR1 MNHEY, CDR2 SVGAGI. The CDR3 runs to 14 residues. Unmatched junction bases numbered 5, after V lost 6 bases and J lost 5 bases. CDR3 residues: CASRLAGQNNEQFF. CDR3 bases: TGTGCCAGCAGGCTAGCGGGACAAAACAATGAGCAGTTCTTC.

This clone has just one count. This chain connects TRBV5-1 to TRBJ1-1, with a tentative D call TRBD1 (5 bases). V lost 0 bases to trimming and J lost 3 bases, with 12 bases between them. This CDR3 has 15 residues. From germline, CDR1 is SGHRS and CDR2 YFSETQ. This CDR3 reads CASSLEQGWDTEAFF. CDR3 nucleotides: TGCGCCAGCAGCTTGGAGCAGGGTTGGGACACTGAAGCTTTCTTT.

The CDR3 DNA follows: TGTGCCAGTAGCCCGGGACAGGGGGCAGGAACTGAAGCTTTCTTT. It specifies CASSPGQGAGTEAFF. V usage is TRBV19 and J usage is TRBJ1-1, with TRBD1 identical over 12 bases. This CDR3 is built from 15 residues. Per the germline V gene, CDR1 is LNHDA and CDR2 is SQIVND (reference sequence). V lost 6 bases, J lost 5 bases, and 7 bases stayed unmatched.

CDR3 bases: TGTGCCAGCAGTAATCTGCGGGAGACCTACGAGCAGTACTTC. Encoded protein: CASSNLRETYEQYF. The rearrangement links TRBV2 to TRBJ2-7; 7 positions match TRBD2. V shed 5 bases, J shed 2 bases, and the junction held 6 bases outside the gene matches. In germline, CDR1 is SNHLY, CDR2 FYNNEI. The CDR3 extends over 14 amino acids. Filled out from reference TRBV2 and TRBJ2-7, the complete variable domain reads EPEVTQTPSHQVTQMGQEVILRCVPISNHLYFYWYRQILGQKVEFLVSFYNNEISEKSEIFDDQFSVERPDGSNFTLKIRSTKLEDSAMYFCASSNLRETYEQYFGPGTRLTVT.

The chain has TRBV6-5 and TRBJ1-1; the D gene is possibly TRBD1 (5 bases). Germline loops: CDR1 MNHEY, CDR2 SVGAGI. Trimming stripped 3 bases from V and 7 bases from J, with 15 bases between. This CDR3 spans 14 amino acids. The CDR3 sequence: CASSYAGHLGEAFF. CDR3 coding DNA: TGTGCCAGCAGTTATGCAGGGCATTTGGGTGAAGCTTTCTTT.

The CDR3: CAISESVQGANEQYF. DNA of the CDR3: TGTGCCATCAGTGAGTCGGTACAGGGGGCGAATGAGCAGTACTTC. The chain uses TRBV10-3 and TRBJ2-7; TRBD1 matches at 9 bases. The germline V gene encodes CDR1 ENHRY and CDR2 SYGVKD. The CDR3 length is 15 residues. With V trimmed by 0 bases and J by 7 bases, 7 bases remained unmatched.

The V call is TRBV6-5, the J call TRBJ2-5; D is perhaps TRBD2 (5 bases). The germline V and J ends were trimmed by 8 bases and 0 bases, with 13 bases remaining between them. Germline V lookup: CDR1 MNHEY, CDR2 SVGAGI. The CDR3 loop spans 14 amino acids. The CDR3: CASPIGGDQETQYF. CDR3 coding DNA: TGTGCCAGCCCGATAGGAGGAGACCAAGAGACCCAGTACTTC.

CDR3 DNA sequence: TGTGCCAGCAGCTTATCCTACGGGGTGAGCACAGATACGCAGTATTTT. It encodes CASSLSYGVSTDTQYF. This sequence joins TRBV7-2 and TRBJ2-3; D may be TRBD2 (5 bases). V shed 2 bases and J shed 0 bases, with 12 bases lying between them. Looked up from germline, CDR1 is SGHTA and CDR2 is FQGNSA. The CDR3 totals 16 residues.

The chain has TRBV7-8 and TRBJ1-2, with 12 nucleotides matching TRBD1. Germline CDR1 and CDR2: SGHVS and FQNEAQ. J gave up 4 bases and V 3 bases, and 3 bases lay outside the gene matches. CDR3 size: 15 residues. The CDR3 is CASSFGGQGAYGYTF. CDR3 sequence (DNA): TGTGCCAGCAGCTTTGGGGGACAGGGGGCCTATGGCTACACCTTC. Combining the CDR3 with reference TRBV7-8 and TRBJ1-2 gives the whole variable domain GAGVSQSPRYKVAKRGQDVALRCDPISGHVSLFWYQQALGQGPEFLTYFQNEAQLDKSGLPSDRFFAERPEGSVSTLKIQRTQQEDSAVYLCASSFGGQGAYGYTFGSGTRLTVV.

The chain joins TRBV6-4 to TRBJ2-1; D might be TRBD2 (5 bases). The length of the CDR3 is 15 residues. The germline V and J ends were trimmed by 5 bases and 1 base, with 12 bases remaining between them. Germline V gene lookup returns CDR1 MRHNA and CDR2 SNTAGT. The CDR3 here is CASSLGRRSYNEQFF. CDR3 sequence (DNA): TGTGCCAGCAGTCTAGGGAGACGGTCCTACAATGAGCAGTTCTTC.

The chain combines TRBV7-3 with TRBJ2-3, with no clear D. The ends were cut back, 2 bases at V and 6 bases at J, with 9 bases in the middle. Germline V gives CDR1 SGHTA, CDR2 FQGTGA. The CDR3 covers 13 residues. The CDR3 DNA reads TGTGCCAGCAGCTTATCAAACGGGGATACGCAGTATTTT. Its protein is CASSLSNGDTQYF.

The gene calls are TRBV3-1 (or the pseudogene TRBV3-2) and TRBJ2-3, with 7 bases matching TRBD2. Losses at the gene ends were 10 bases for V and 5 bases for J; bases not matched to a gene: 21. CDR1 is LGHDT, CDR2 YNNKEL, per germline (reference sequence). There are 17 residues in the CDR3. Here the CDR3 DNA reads TGTGCCACCGGGTTGGGGAGGGCCGGTGGTTTCGGAGATACGCAGTATTTT. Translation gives CATGLGRAGGFGDTQYF.

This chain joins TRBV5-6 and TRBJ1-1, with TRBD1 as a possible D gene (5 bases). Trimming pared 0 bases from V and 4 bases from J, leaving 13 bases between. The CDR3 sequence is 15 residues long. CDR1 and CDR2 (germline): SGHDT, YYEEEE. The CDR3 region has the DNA TGTGCCAGCAGCTTGGGGGGCCGCGAGATCACTGAAGCTTTCTTT. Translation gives CASSLGGREITEAFF.

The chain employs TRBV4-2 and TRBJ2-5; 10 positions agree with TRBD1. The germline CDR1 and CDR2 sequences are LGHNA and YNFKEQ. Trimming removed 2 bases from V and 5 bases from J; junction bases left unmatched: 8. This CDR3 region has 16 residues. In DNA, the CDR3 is TGTGCCAGCAGCCAATACCCTGGGACAGGGGATGAGACCCAGTACTTC. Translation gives CASSQYPGTGDETQYF.

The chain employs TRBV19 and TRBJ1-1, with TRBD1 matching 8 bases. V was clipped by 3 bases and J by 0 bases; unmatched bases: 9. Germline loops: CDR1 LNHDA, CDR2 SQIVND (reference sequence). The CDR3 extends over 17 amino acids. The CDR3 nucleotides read TGTGCCAGTAGTATGGGCCTCGGACAGGGTGTGAACACTGAAGCTTTCTTT. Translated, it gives CASSMGLGQGVNTEAFF.

The CDR3 nucleotides are TGTGCCAGCAGCCTCCGGGGGGATGGTAATGAAAAACTGTTTTTT. It translates to CASSLRGDGNEKLFF. This chain connects TRBV11-2 to TRBJ1-4, with D tentatively TRBD1 (5 bases). The CDR3 length is 15 residues. Trimming took off 5 bases at V and 4 bases at J, with 14 bases between the two ends. Per the germline V gene, CDR1 is SGHAT and CDR2 is FQNNGV.

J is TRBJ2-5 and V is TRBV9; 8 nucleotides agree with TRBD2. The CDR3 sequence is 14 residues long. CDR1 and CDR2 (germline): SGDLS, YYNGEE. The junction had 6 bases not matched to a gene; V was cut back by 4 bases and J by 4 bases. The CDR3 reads CASSRAGAGETQYF. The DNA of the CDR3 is TGTGCCAGCAGCCGAGCGGGAGCGGGAGAGACCCAGTACTTC.

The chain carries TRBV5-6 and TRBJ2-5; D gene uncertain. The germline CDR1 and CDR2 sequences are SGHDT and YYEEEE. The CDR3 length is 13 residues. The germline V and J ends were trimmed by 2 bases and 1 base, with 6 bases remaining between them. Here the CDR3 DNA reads TGTGCCAGCAGCTTTGACATCCAAGAGACCCAGTACTTC. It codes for CASSFDIQETQYF.

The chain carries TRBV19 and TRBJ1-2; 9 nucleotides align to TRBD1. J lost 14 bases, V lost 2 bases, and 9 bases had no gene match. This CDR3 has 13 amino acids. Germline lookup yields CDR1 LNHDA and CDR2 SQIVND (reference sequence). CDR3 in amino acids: CASSILGQGRGTF. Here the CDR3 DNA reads TGTGCCAGTAGTATACTCGGACAGGGGCGCGGTACCTTC.

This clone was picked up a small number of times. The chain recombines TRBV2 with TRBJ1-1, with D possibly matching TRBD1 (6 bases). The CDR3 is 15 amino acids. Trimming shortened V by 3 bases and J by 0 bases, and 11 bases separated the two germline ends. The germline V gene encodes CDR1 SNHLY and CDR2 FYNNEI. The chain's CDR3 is CASSEGGALNTEAFF. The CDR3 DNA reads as TGTGCCAGCAGTGAGGGGGGGGCTTTGAACACTGAAGCTTTCTTT.

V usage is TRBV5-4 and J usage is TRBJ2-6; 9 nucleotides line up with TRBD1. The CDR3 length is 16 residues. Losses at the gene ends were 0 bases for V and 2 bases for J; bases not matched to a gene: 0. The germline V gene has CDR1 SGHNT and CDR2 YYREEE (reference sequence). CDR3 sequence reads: CASSLGDRAGANVLTF. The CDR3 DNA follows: TGTGCCAGCAGCTTGGGGGACAGGGCTGGGGCCAACGTCCTGACTTTC.

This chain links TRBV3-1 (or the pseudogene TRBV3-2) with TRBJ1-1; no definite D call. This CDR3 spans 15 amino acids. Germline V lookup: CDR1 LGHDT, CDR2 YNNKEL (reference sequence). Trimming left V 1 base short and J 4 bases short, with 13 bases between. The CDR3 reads CASSQGIFEGTEAFF. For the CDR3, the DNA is TGTGCCAGCAGCCAAGGGATATTTGAGGGCACTGAAGCTTTCTTT.

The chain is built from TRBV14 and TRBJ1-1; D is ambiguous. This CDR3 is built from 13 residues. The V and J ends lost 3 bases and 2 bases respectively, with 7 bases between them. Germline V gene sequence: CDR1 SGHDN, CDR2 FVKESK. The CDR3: CASSHLPNTEAFF. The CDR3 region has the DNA TGTGCCAGCAGCCACCTTCCCAACACTGAAGCTTTCTTT.

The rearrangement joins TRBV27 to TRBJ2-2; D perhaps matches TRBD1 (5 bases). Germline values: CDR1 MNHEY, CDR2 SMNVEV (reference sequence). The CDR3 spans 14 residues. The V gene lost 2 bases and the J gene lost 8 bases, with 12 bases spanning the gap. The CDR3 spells CASSLDSGWGELFF. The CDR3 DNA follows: TGTGCCAGCAGTTTAGACAGTGGTTGGGGGGAGCTGTTTTTT.

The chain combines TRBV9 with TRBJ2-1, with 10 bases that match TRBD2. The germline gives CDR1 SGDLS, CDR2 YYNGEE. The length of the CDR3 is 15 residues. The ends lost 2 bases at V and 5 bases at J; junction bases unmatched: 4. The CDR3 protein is CASSVAGTSDNEQFF. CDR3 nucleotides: TGTGCCAGCAGCGTCGCCGGGACTAGCGACAATGAGCAGTTCTTC.

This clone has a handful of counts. Written as DNA, the CDR3 is TGTGCCAGCAATTACGGGGACAGGTCCAAAAATCAGCCCCAGCATTTT. Encoded protein: CASNYGDRSKNQPQHF. The chain couples TRBV2 to TRBJ1-5; TRBD1 matches at 8 bases. The V gene end was trimmed by 7 bases and the J gene end by 4 bases; junction bases not matched to a gene: 12. Germline CDR1 SNHLY, CDR2 FYNNEI. CDR3 length: 16 amino acids. Together with reference TRBV2 and TRBJ1-5, the CDR3 gives the full variable domain: EPEVTQTPSHQVTQMGQEVILRCVPISNHLYFYWYRQILGQKVEFLVSFYNNEISEKSEIFDDQFSVERPDGSNFTLKIRSTKLEDSAMYFCASNYGDRSKNQPQHFGDGTRLSIL.

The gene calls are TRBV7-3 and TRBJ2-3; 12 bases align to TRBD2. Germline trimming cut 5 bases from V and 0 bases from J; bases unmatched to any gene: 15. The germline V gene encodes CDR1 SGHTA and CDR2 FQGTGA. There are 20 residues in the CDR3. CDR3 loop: CASSPRGHRTSGNSTDTQYF. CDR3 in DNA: TGTGCCAGCAGCCCTCGGGGTCACAGGACTAGCGGGAACAGCACAGATACGCAGTATTTT.

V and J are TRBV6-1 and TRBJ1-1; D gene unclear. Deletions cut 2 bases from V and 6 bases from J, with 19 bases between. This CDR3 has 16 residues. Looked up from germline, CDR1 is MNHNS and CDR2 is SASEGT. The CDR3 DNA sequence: TGTGCCAGCAGTGAACTCTTACTCAGCAGCGGCGCTGAAGCTTTCTTT. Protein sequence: CASSELLLSSGAEAFF.

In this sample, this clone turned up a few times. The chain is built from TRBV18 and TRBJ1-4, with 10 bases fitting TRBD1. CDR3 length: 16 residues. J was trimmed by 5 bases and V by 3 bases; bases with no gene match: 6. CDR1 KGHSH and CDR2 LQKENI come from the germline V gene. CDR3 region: CASSPLTGGANEKLFF. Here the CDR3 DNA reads TGTGCCAGCTCACCGCTGACAGGGGGCGCCAATGAAAAACTGTTTTTT.

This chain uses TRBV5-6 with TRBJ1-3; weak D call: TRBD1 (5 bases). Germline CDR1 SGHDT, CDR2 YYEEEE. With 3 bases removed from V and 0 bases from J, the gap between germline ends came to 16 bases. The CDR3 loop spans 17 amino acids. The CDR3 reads CASSSAWGLSSGNTIYF. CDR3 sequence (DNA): TGTGCCAGCAGCTCCGCCTGGGGCCTAAGCTCTGGAAACACCATATATTTT.